The TCR beta chain described here comes from a study of PD-L1 blockade in urothelial cancer. The CDR3 has 17 amino acids. V lost 2 bases to trimming and J lost 1 base, with 17 bases between them. Looked up from germline, CDR1 is SGHNT and CDR2 is YYREEE (reference sequence). Using immunoSEQ multiplex PCR, the repertoire was profiled, and TCRdb retains in-frame clones only, with some absent. The sample records 70,000 or so clones, 85% to 90% being singletons. The origin of this receptor is a man aged 60 to 69 with urothelial cancer. The specimen comprised PBMCs, sampled around atezolizumab (anti-PD-L1) treatment. The chain employs TRBV5-4 and TRBJ2-3; no definite D call. CDR3 bases: TGTGCCAGCAGCTTAGATGCAAGTAGTACGGGCACAGATACGCAGTATTTT. Its translation is CASSLDASSTGTDTQYF.